This T cell receptor beta chain stems from a study of glioma-infiltrating T cells. The study's findings and limits: Only very few CDR3 sequences appeared in both tissue and blood. Non-neoplastic patients had below-expected tissue-blood divergence, while all gliomas exceeded expectation.

The V end lost 9 bases, the J end lost 5 bases, and 17 bases lay between the germline ends. There are 13 residues in the CDR3. Germline values: CDR1 MDHEN, CDR2 SYDVKM. Using RNA template, CDR3s of TCR alpha and beta were amplified with iRepertoire arm-PCR. Input was roughly 95-400 ng of tissue mRNA or PBMC total RNA. MiXCR, run by TCRdb on the multiplex PCR reads, gives a single entry per CDR3 protein. The table lists about 180,000 distinct CDR3 sequences, about 46% of them singletons. For this clonotype: Antigen specificity is unknown. A much larger clone differs by one base, so this may be a read error.

The sequenced sample consisted of glioma tissue, nonneoplastic brain tissue, or PBMCs (not recorded which). This sequence joins TRBV28 and TRBJ2-7; D gene uncertain. The clonotype comes from a human donor with low-grade glioma or glioblastoma, undergoing nonglioma brain surgery, or in good health (not recorded which). The CDR3: CARYAGPSDEQYF. The CDR3 DNA follows: TGTGCCAGATATGCAGGCCCTTCGGACGAGCAGTACTTC.